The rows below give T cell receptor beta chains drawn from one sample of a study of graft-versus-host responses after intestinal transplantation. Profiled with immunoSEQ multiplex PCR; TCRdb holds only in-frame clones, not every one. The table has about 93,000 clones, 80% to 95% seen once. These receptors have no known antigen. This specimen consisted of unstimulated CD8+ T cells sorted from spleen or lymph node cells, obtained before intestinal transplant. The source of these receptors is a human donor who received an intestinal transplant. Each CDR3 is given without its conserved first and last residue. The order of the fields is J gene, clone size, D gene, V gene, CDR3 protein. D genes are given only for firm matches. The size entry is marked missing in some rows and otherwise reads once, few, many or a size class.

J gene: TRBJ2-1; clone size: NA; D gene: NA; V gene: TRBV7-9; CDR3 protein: ASSLGGGNEQF
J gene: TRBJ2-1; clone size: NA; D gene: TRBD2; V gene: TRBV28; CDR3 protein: ASLLASRNEQF
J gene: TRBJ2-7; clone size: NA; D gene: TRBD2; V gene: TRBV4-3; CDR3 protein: ASSQEWLAGNYEQY
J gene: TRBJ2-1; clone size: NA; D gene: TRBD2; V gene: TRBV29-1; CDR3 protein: SVAALLLAGEYNEQF
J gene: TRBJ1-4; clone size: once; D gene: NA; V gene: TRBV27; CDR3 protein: ASSFLPQGLGTNEKLF
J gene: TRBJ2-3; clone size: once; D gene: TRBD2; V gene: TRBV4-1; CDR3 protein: ATTPAGGPDSTDTQY
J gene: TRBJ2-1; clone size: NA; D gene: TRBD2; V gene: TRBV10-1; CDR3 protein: ASAKAKIAGGSYNEQF
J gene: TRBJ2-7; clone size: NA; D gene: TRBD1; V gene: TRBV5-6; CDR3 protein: ASSFWTGGGYEQY
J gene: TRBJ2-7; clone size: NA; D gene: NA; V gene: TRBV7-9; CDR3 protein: ASSLMVAHDEQY
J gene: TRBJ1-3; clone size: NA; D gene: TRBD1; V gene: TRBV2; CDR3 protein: ASSARGQGAGNTIY
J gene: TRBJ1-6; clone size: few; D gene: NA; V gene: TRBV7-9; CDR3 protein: ASSLGVSGSLPLH
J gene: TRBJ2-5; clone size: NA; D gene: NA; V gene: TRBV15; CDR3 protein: ATSKTEQETQY
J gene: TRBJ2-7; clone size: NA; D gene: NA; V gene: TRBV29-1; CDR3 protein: SVGGGASYEQY
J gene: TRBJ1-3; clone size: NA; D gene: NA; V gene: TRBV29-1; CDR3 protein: SGASSGNTIY
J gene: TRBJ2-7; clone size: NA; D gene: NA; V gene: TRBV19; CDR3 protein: ASSMAASYEQY
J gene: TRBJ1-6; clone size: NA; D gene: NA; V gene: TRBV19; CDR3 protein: ASSFQGNSPLH
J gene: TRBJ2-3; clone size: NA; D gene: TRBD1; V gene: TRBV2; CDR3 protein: ASSDEDRVGRTDTQY
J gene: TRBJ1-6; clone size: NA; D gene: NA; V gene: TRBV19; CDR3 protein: ASSIESGAGSPLH
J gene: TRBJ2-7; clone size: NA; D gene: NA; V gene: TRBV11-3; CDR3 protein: ASSASYEQY
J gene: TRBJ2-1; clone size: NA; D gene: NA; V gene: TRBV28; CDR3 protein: ASSFEQGNNEQF
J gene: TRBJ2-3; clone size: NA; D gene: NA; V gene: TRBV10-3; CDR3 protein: AISEGPTGSAHADTQY
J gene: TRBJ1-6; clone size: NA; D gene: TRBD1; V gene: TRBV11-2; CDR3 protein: ASSLVGQTNSPLH
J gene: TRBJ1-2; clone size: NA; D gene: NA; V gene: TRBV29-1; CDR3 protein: SVGTGKGYT
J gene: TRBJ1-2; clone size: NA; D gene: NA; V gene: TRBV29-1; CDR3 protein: SANGITNYGYT